This entry lists 31 T cell receptor beta chains sequenced from one sample in a study of blood T cell repertoires in COVID-19. Sequenced by immunoSEQ multiplex PCR; TCRdb stores in-frame clones only, minus some. The sample carries around 250,000 clones, about 90% recorded once. Sample: PBMCs or T cells enriched from blood (not recorded which). The source is a woman in her twenties or thirties with acute COVID-19.

The CDR3 spells CASSSDSPGNEQFF. The CDR3 bases are TGTGCCAGCAGTTCGGACTCCCCCGGGAATGAGCAGTTCTTC. The chain is built from TRBV28 and TRBJ2-1, with D perhaps matching TRBD2 (5 bases). Deletions cut 4 bases from V and 7 bases from J, with 14 bases between. Germline lookup yields CDR1 MDHEN and CDR2 SYDVKM. The CDR3 runs to 14 residues.

This clone was detected only a few times. The J gene is TRBJ1-1, the V gene TRBV9; 8 bases map to TRBD1. CDR3 length: 17 amino acids. With V trimmed by 2 bases and J by 1 base, 10 bases remained unmatched. CDR1 and CDR2 (germline): SGDLS, YYNGEE. The CDR3 coding sequence is TGTGCCAGCAGCGTCCATCTGGACCAGGGGGCGAACACTGAAGCTTTCTTT. Protein: CASSVHLDQGANTEAFF.

The chain has TRBV19 and TRBJ2-4, with a weak D call TRBD1 (5 bases). Germline V gives CDR1 LNHDA, CDR2 SQIVND (reference sequence). The V end was cut by 5 bases, the J end by 7 bases, with 12 bases between. The CDR3 is 13 amino acids. CDR3 in DNA: TGTGCCAGTAGTTATTCAGGGTATAACATTCAGTACTTC. It codes for CASSYSGYNIQYF.

The chain links TRBV28 to TRBJ2-3, with D hard to call. With 4 bases removed from V and 6 bases from J, the gap between germline ends came to 20 bases. There are 16 residues in the CDR3. Germline values: CDR1 MDHEN, CDR2 SYDVKM. The CDR3: CASSWSSVQSRDTQYF. In nucleotides, the CDR3 is TGTGCCAGCAGTTGGAGCTCGGTCCAATCTAGGGATACGCAGTATTTT.

The chain carries TRBV4-1 and TRBJ2-7, with 8 positions matching TRBD2. In germline, CDR1 is MGHRA, CDR2 YSYEKL. Trimming removed 4 bases from V and 4 bases from J; junction bases left unmatched: 6. This CDR3 comprises 14 residues. In nucleotides, the CDR3 is TGCGCCAGCAGCCTCCGGGGGGGCCCGTACGAGCAGTACTTC. It is translated as CASSLRGGPYEQYF.

The genes are TRBV3-1 (or the pseudogene TRBV3-2) and TRBJ1-1, with D possibly being TRBD1 (6 bases). V lost 1 base and J lost 4, with 10 bases in between. The CDR3 totals 14 residues. From germline, CDR1 is LGHDT and CDR2 YNNKEL (reference sequence). The CDR3 protein is CASSQGGGVTEAFF. CDR3 nucleotides: TGTGCCAGCAGCCAAGGGGGGGGCGTCACTGAAGCTTTCTTT.

This chain joins TRBV6-5 and TRBJ2-1, with 13 bases aligning to TRBD2. The germline V gene has CDR1 MNHEY and CDR2 SVGAGI. The CDR3 extends over 15 amino acids. The V gene end was trimmed by 7 bases and the J gene end by 6 bases; junction bases not matched to a gene: 6. In DNA form, the CDR3 reads TGTGCCAGCACTCCACTAGCGGGAGGGACCAATGAGCAGTTCTTC. Translation: CASTPLAGGTNEQFF.

This sequence joins TRBV7-9 and TRBJ2-7; TRBD2 agrees at 7 bases. CDR3 length equals 13 residues. Germline loops: CDR1 SEHNR, CDR2 FQNEAQ (reference sequence). J gave up 2 bases and V 5 bases, and 3 bases lay outside the gene matches. The chain's CDR3 is CASSPGGPYEQYF. The CDR3 region has the DNA TGTGCCAGCAGCCCGGGAGGCCCCTACGAGCAGTACTTC.

The V gene is TRBV7-2, the J gene TRBJ1-2, with TRBD1 matching 9 bases. Trimming removed 1 base from V and 5 bases from J; junction bases left unmatched: 5. The germline V gene has CDR1 SGHTA and CDR2 FQGNSA. The CDR3 is 15 amino acids. The CDR3 nucleotides read TGTGCCAGCAGCTTAGTTCCTGGACAGGGGTATGGCTACACCTTC. Its protein is CASSLVPGQGYGYTF.

The chain combines TRBV28 with TRBJ2-7; the match to TRBD2 covers 8 bases. The CDR3 covers 15 residues. In germline, CDR1 is MDHEN, CDR2 SYDVKM. The ends lost 0 bases at V and 0 bases at J; junction bases unmatched: 1. In nucleotides, the CDR3 is TGTGCCAGCAGTTTATGGACTAGCGCCTCCTACGAGCAGTACTTC. It codes for CASSLWTSASYEQYF.

This chain uses TRBV28 with TRBJ1-2; the D is unclear. The CDR3 spans 12 residues. With 8 bases removed from V and 8 bases from J, the gap between germline ends came to 15 bases. Germline V gives CDR1 MDHEN, CDR2 SYDVKM. This CDR3 reads CASGYTPGGYTF. Here the CDR3 DNA reads TGTGCCAGCGGTTACACCCCGGGGGGCTACACCTTC.

The CDR3 spells CASSLESGYEQYF. Here the CDR3 DNA reads TGCGCCAGCAGCTTGGAGTCCGGCTACGAGCAGTACTTC. The V gene is TRBV5-1, the J gene TRBJ2-7; no definite D call. The CDR3 covers 13 residues. V lost 0 bases and J lost 3, with 7 bases in between. Germline CDR1 and CDR2: SGHRS and YFSETQ. The complete variable domain, with remaining parts taken from reference TRBV5-1 and TRBJ2-7, reads KAGVTQTPRYLIKTRGQQVTLSCSPISGHRSVSWYQQTPGQGLQFLFEYFSETQRNKGNFPGRFSGRQFSNSRSEMNVSTLELGDSALYLCASSLESGYEQYFGPGTRLTVT.

This sequence joins TRBV27 and TRBJ1-6; the D gene is possibly TRBD1 (6 bases). This CDR3 region has 17 residues. The germline V gene has CDR1 MNHEY and CDR2 SMNVEV (reference sequence). V lost 2 bases, J lost 6 bases, and 17 bases lay in between. The CDR3 protein is CASSLKSGGLLNSPLHF. The DNA of the CDR3 is TGTGCCAGCAGTTTAAAGTCGGGGGGCTTGCTTAATTCACCCCTCCACTTT.

The chain has TRBV19 and TRBJ1-1; 10 nucleotides line up with TRBD1. The CDR3 is 14 amino acids. The V gene end was trimmed by 6 bases and the J gene end by 4 bases; junction bases not matched to a gene: 5. Germline assignment: CDR1 LNHDA and CDR2 SQIVND (reference sequence). In nucleotides, the CDR3 is TGTGCCAGTAGCCAGACAGGGGGCGGCACTGAAGCTTTCTTT. It yields the protein CASSQTGGGTEAFF.

This sequence joins TRBV27 and TRBJ1-1; TRBD1 agrees at 7 bases. Per the germline V gene, CDR1 is MNHEY and CDR2 is SMNVEV (reference sequence). This CDR3 is built from 13 residues. The J segment lost 6 bases and the V segment lost 5 bases, leaving 6 bases of the junction unmatched. This CDR3 reads CASSGGGGAEAFF. The CDR3 DNA reads as TGTGCCAGCAGTGGAGGGGGCGGGGCTGAAGCTTTCTTT.

This clone was detected once. V usage is TRBV2 and J usage is TRBJ2-3; D is possibly TRBD1 (5 bases). CDR3 length: 14 amino acids. The germline gives CDR1 SNHLY, CDR2 FYNNEI. V gave up 1 base and J gave up 2 bases, with 7 bases separating them. Written as DNA, the CDR3 is TGTGCCAGCAGTGAAGTAGGGGTCACAGATACGCAGTATTTT. This sequence encodes CASSEVGVTDTQYF.

V is TRBV28 and J is TRBJ1-5, with 7 positions matching TRBD1. Germline lookup yields CDR1 MDHEN and CDR2 SYDVKM. V dropped 6 bases and J dropped 4; count of bases not matched to a gene: 12. This CDR3 region has 16 residues. In DNA, the CDR3 is TGTGCCAGCAGGGGGACCGGGACAGCCAATAATCAGCCCCAGCATTTT. This gives the protein CASRGTGTANNQPQHF.

The chain is built from TRBV18 and TRBJ2-7; TRBD2 matches 7 bases. V shed 3 bases and J 1 base; nucleotides not matched to a gene: 9. The V gene's germline CDR1 is KGHSH and CDR2 LQKENI. CDR3 length equals 16 residues. The CDR3 region is CASSPLSGGGSYEQYF. CDR3 nucleotides: TGTGCCAGCTCACCCCTTTCGGGAGGTGGGTCCTACGAGCAGTACTTC.

The V and J genes are TRBV19 and TRBJ1-6; 7 positions agree with TRBD1. The CDR3 runs to 15 residues. V lost 3 bases to trimming and J lost 7 bases; unmatched junction nucleotides: 6. CDR1 is LNHDA, CDR2 SQIVND, per germline (reference sequence). The CDR3 nucleotides are TGTGCCAGTAGTATGGTCGGGACAGCGAATTCACCCCTCCACTTT. Translation: CASSMVGTANSPLHF.

This chain connects TRBV12-3 or TRBV12-4 to TRBJ1-6; D is unresolved. V gave up 6 bases and J gave up 12 bases, with 15 bases separating them. The CDR3 loop spans 13 amino acids. The CDR3 region has the DNA TGTGCCAGCAGCCAAACAGACCGTGGACCCCTCCACTTT. Its protein is CASSQTDRGPLHF.

V gene TRBV28 combines with J gene TRBJ2-7; D gene uncertain. The CDR3 loop spans 12 amino acids. Trimming pared 1 base from V and 4 bases from J, leaving 5 bases between. Looked up from germline, CDR1 is MDHEN and CDR2 is SYDVKM. The CDR3 nucleotides are TGTGCCAGCAGTTTATTCCCTTACGAGCAGTACTTC. This translates into CASSLFPYEQYF. Based on the CDR3 plus reference TRBV28 and TRBJ2-7, the full variable domain is DVKVTQSSRYLVKRTGEKVFLECVQDMDHENMFWYRQDPGLGLRLIYFSYDVKMKEKGDIPEGYSVSREKKERFSLILESASTNQTSMYLCASSLFPYEQYFGPGTRLTVT.

The chain employs TRBV5-5 and TRBJ2-7; TRBD1 matches at 9 bases. The CDR3 is 17 residues long. CDR1 and CDR2 (germline): SGHKS, YYEKEE (reference sequence). The J segment lost 3 bases and the V segment lost 0 bases, leaving 10 bases of the junction unmatched. CDR3: CASSLAPRTGAGYEQYF. The CDR3 DNA follows: TGTGCCAGCAGCTTGGCCCCCAGGACAGGGGCGGGCTACGAGCAGTACTTC.

This clone was seen a single time. The CDR3 here is CASSLSGGRYNEQFF. CDR3 in DNA: TGTGCCAGCAGCTTAAGCGGGGGGCGTTACAATGAGCAGTTCTTC. J is TRBJ2-1 and V is TRBV13, with 9 bases matching TRBD2. After removal of 2 bases from V and 4 bases from J, the junction contained 3 bases not matched to a gene. This CDR3 has 15 amino acids. Germline V gene sequence: CDR1 PRHDT, CDR2 FYEKMQ (reference sequence). Together with reference TRBV13 and TRBJ2-1, the CDR3 gives the full variable domain: AAGVIQSPRHLIKEKRETATLKCYPIPRHDTVYWYQQGPGQDPQFLISFYEKMQSDKGSIPDRFSAQQFSDYHSELNMSSLELGDSALYFCASSLSGGRYNEQFFGPGTRLTVL.

The CDR3 here is CASSLEPGNTGELFF. CDR3 DNA: TGCGCCAGCAGCTTGGAGCCGGGGAACACCGGGGAGCTGTTTTTT. The chain carries TRBV5-1 and TRBJ2-2, with D unclear. The V end was cut by 0 bases, the J end by 1 base, with 7 bases between. The CDR3 contains 15 residues. CDR1 and CDR2 (germline): SGHRS, YFSETQ.

The J gene is TRBJ2-7, the V gene TRBV27; 14 bases are shared with TRBD2. V lost 0 bases, J lost 7 bases, and 8 bases stayed unmatched. The CDR3 has 17 amino acids. Germline V gene lookup returns CDR1 MNHEY and CDR2 SMNVEV (reference sequence). CDR3 bases: TGTGCCAGCAGTTTATCGGCGGGGACTAGCGGGAGTAGGGAGCAGTACTTC. Translating it yields CASSLSAGTSGSREQYF.

The V gene is TRBV29-1, the J gene TRBJ2-5, with D perhaps TRBD1 (5 bases). CDR1 and CDR2 from the germline V gene are SQVTM and ANQGSEA. Trimming pared 2 bases from V and 2 bases from J, leaving 9 bases between. The CDR3 runs 13 residues. CDR3 region: CSVEQDKQETQYF. The CDR3 DNA is TGCAGCGTTGAACAGGACAAACAAGAGACCCAGTACTTC. The full variable domain, completed using reference TRBV29-1 and TRBJ2-5, is SAVISQKPSRDICQRGTSLTIQCQVDSQVTMMFWYRQQPGQSLTLIATANQGSEATYESGFVIDKFPISRPNLTFSTLTVSNMSPEDSSIYLCSVEQDKQETQYFGPGTRLLVL.

This chain joins TRBV6-5 and TRBJ1-1; 8 nucleotides match TRBD1. CDR3 length equals 15 residues. The V segment lost 2 bases and the J segment 2 bases; nucleotides outside the gene matches: 4. From germline, CDR1 is MNHEY and CDR2 SVGAGI. The CDR3 protein is CASSYGTGLNTEAFF. CDR3 bases: TGTGCCAGCAGTTACGGGACAGGACTCAACACTGAAGCTTTCTTT.

The chain combines TRBV12-3 or TRBV12-4 with TRBJ2-2, with D perhaps matching TRBD2 (5 bases). The V and J ends lost 6 bases and 8 bases respectively, with 13 bases between them. The CDR3 consists of 13 residues. The CDR3 reads CASSPPGFGELFF. CDR3 DNA sequence: TGTGCCAGCAGCCCACCGGGATTTGGGGAGCTGTTTTTT.

The V and J genes are TRBV30 and TRBJ1-1; D might be TRBD1 (5 bases). Trimming shortened V by 0 bases and J by 10 bases, and 18 bases separated the two germline ends. The CDR3 loop spans 14 amino acids. Germline V gives CDR1 GTSNPN, CDR2 SVGIG (reference sequence). Here the CDR3 DNA reads TGTGCCTGGAGTGTACATGGGGGGAGTATAGGAGCTTTCTTT. Translation gives CAWSVHGGSIGAFF. The full variable domain, in which reference TRBV30 and TRBJ1-1 provide the parts outside the CDR3, is SQTIHQWPATLVQPVGSPLSLECTVEGTSNPNLYWYRQAAGRGLQLLFYSVGIGQISSEVPQNLSASRPQDRQFILSSKKLLLSDSGFYLCAWSVHGGSIGAFFGQGTRLTVV.

The V call is TRBV5-4, the J call TRBJ1-2; 8 bases agree with TRBD1. Unmatched junction bases numbered 3, after V lost 0 bases and J lost 2 bases. The CDR3 has 15 amino acids. Germline V gene data show CDR1 as SGHNT and CDR2 as YYREEE (reference sequence). CDR3 coding DNA: TGTGCCAGCAGCTTGGGGACAGGGTGGAACTATGGCTACACCTTC. Its protein product is CASSLGTGWNYGYTF. The variable domain in full, completed from reference TRBV5-4 and TRBJ1-2, reads ETGVTQSPTHLIKTRGQQVTLRCSSQSGHNTVSWYQQALGQGPQFIFQYYREEENGRGNFPPRFSGLQFPNYSSELNVNALELDDSALYLCASSLGTGWNYGYTFGSGTRLTVV.

This clone was seen a single time. The CDR3 nucleotides read TGTGCCAGCAGTTACTCGGGCAGGAATTACGAGCAGTACTTC. This codes for CASSYSGRNYEQYF. The gene calls are TRBV6-5 and TRBJ2-7; D call uncertain. Trimming stripped 0 bases from V and 4 bases from J, with 10 bases between. This CDR3 comprises 14 residues. Per the germline V gene, CDR1 is MNHEY and CDR2 is SVGAGI.